This T cell receptor beta chain comes out of a study of naive and memory T cell subsets. At least ten counts were recorded for this clonotype. Its antigen is undetermined. The CDR3 loop spans 14 amino acids. V shed 3 bases and J shed 2 bases, with 9 bases lying between them. Germline loops: CDR1 SEHNR, CDR2 FQNEAQ (reference sequence). Findings of the study overall: Diversity fell and Gini index rose from naive through CM, EM, EMRA. Naive repertoires, especially CD8, held a few larger clonotypes, possibly memory cells re-expressing CD45RA.

Two oligonucleotides, mixed equimolar, formed the beta constant-region primer covering TRBC1 and TRBC2. Four rounds of PCR amplified the ligated cDNA using nested alpha and beta constant-region primers plus SP2. An oligonucleotide with the SP2 primer and a 12-nucleotide UMI was ligated to the cDNA 3' end. TCRdb itself ran the UMI-ligation and nested PCR reads through MiXCR, one entry per CDR3 protein. The sample lists about 99,000 distinct CDR3 sequences, about 14% occurring once. The sequenced sample was naive CD8+ T cells from blood. This sequence originates from a human donor in good health. V and J are TRBV7-9 and TRBJ2-3, with D possibly matching TRBD2 (6 bases). In DNA, the CDR3 is TGTGCCAGCAGCTTCGGGACTCTCACAGATACGCAGTATTTT. This sequence encodes CASSFGTLTDTQYF.